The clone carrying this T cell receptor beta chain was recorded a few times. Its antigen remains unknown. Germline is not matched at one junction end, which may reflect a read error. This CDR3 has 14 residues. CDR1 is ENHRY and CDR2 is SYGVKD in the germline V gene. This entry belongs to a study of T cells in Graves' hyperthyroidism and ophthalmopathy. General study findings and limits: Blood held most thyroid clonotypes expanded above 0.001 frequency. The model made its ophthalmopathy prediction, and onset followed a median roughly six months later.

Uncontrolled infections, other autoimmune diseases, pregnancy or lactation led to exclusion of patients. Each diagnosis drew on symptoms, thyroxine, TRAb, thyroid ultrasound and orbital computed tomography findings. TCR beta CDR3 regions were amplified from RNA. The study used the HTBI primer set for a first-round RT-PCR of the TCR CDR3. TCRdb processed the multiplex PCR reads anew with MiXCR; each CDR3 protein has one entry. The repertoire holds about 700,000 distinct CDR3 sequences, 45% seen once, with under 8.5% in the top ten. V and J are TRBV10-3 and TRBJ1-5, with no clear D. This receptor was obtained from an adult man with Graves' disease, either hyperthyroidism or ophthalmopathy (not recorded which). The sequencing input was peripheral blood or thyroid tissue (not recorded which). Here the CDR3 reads CASSENTLDQPQHF. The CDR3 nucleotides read TGTGCCAGCAGTGAAAATACCCTAGACCAGCCCCAGCATTTT.